Detailed here is one TCR beta chain. It lacks a known antigen. Per-nucleotide qualities are absent, and no much larger clonotype sits a single base away. The CDR3 holds 11 amino acids from the cysteine to the phenylalanine. CDR3 DNA is the only sequence kept; it has 33 bases, read in frame from the first base. V loses 6 bases, J loses 9 bases, and the germline ends lie 12 bases apart. The germline V gene (reference sequence) gives CDR1 as DFQATT and CDR2 as SNEGSKA. This sample is part of a study of T-cell reconstitution after alpha-beta-depleted transplantation in children (dated by TCRdb to the mid-2010s). Regarding the study in general: T-cell immune reconstitution after TCRalphabeta/CD19-depleted allogeneic hematopoietic cell transplantation in children was quantitatively tracked in the study by means of TCR repertoire profiling.

Receptor amplification or capture employed PCR. The instrument given in TCRdb is Illumina HiSeq 2500. To normalize quantification of the TCRbeta repertoire, the TCR libraries were built with molecular barcoding that relied on unique molecular identifiers. TCRdb redid the processing of the public reads, applying fastp at Q25 and MiXCR, and retained in-frame beta chains. Each entry is one CDR3 protein sequence, shown with its most common DNA and genes. The sample table records approximately 420,000 distinct CDR3 sequences; roughly a tenth of these occur just once. Roughly 5.1% of the sample comes from the top ten.

The chain joins TRBV20-1 to TRBJ2-1; the D gene is perhaps TRBD1 or TRBD2, each of them matching over 5 bases. The sample in question was PBMCs from the stem cell graft donor, obtained from the stem cell graft. This TCR was sampled from a human donor who donated a stem cell graft to a child with acute myeloid leukemia. The DNA sequence is as follows: TGCAGTGCCATTTGGGGACCTGAGCAGTTCTTC. Its coded protein is CSAIWGPEQFF.